The 4 T cell receptor beta chains below come from one sample, sequenced in a study of early T cells in non-severe SARS-CoV-2 infection. MiXCR, applied by TCRdb to the 5' RACE reads, yields one record per CDR3 protein. This table has around 70,000 distinct CDR3 sequences, more than 9% appearing once. The sequenced material came from whole blood. Receptors were obtained from an adult who was a healthcare worker with PCR-confirmed SARS-CoV-2 infection or an uninfected control (not recorded which).

The chain uses TRBV27 and TRBJ2-7; tentative D call: TRBD2 (5 bases). Trimming removed 2 bases from V and 7 bases from J, with 21 bases in between. The CDR3 contains 16 residues. The germline gives CDR1 MNHEY, CDR2 SMNVEV (reference sequence). The CDR3 protein is CASSLARGYLTGEQYF. Written as DNA, the CDR3 is TGTGCCAGCAGTTTAGCTCGCGGGTACCTGACGGGGGAGCAGTACTTC.

The chain combines TRBV27 with TRBJ1-1; 7 bases map to TRBD1. The CDR3 extends over 14 amino acids. Looked up from germline, CDR1 is MNHEY and CDR2 is SMNVEV (reference sequence). V gave up 6 bases and J gave up 1 base; unmatched junction bases: 5. The CDR3 nucleotides read TGTGCCAGCAGCCTGGGACAGAAGAACACTGAAGCTTTCTTT. Encoded protein: CASSLGQKNTEAFF.

This clonotype was recorded at least ten times. V and J are TRBV27 and TRBJ1-1, with D perhaps matching TRBD1 (6 bases). The germline gives CDR1 MNHEY, CDR2 SMNVEV (reference sequence). The CDR3 runs 12 residues. Trimming cost V 3 bases and J 4 bases, with 6 bases left between them. The CDR3 reads CASSLGATEAFF. As DNA, the CDR3 is TGTGCCAGCAGTTTGGGGGCCACTGAAGCTTTCTTT.

A few counts support this clonotype. The genes are TRBV7-9 and TRBJ1-2; a weak D match, TRBD1 (5 bases). CDR3 length: 15 residues. CDR1 and CDR2 (germline): SEHNR, FQNEAQ (reference sequence). V was pared by 0 bases and J by 8 bases, with 16 bases between. The CDR3 DNA reads TGTGCCAGCAGCTTAGCCGAGGGACCCAAAGGCGGCTACACCTTC. Translation: CASSLAEGPKGGYTF.